Shown below are 16 T cell receptor beta chains from a single sample sequenced in a study of OX40 agonist ivuxolimab in advanced cancers. The repertoire was sequenced with immunoSEQ multiplex PCR; TCRdb's copy has only in-frame clones and lacks some. The sample has more than 25,000 clones, around 86% seen once; the top ten hold about 20%. Specimen: CD4+ or CD8+ T cells sorted from blood, collected in a trial of the OX40 agonist ivuxolimab. The receptors stem from an adult with an advanced solid tumor such as melanoma, head and neck, liver or kidney cancer.

The gene calls are TRBV27 and TRBJ1-1; D is perhaps TRBD1 (6 bases). The CDR3 runs to 13 residues. Trimming removed 7 bases at V and 8 bases at J, with 17 bases between. Germline assignment: CDR1 MNHEY and CDR2 SMNVEV (reference sequence). CDR3 loop: CASTPGHSREAFF. The CDR3 region has the DNA TGTGCCAGCACTCCGGGACACTCCAGGGAAGCTTTCTTT.

V usage is TRBV7-2 and J usage is TRBJ2-7; a weak D match, TRBD2 (5 bases). CDR3 length equals 13 residues. Germline V gene sequence: CDR1 SGHTA, CDR2 FQGNSA. The V gene lost 5 bases and the J gene lost 3 bases, with 11 bases spanning the gap. As DNA, the CDR3 is TGTGCCAGCAGCCTCGGACGGGACTACGAGCAGTACTTC. Amino acids: CASSLGRDYEQYF.

This clone was observed a single time. This chain uses TRBV9 with TRBJ2-3, with 10 bases identical to TRBD2. Germline lookup yields CDR1 SGDLS and CDR2 YYNGEE. CDR3 size: 15 residues. After removal of 2 bases from V and 5 bases from J, the junction contained 5 bases not matched to a gene. This chain's CDR3 is CASSVGTSDVDTQYF. The CDR3 nucleotides are TGTGCCAGCAGCGTCGGGACTAGCGATGTAGATACGCAGTATTTT.

The chain carries TRBV19 and TRBJ2-1, with TRBD2 matching over 8 bases. The J segment lost 8 bases and the V segment lost 4 bases, leaving 10 bases of the junction unmatched. The CDR3 length is 15 residues. Per germline, CDR1 LNHDA and CDR2 SQIVND (reference sequence). CDR3 protein: CASSKTGGGSDEQFF. The CDR3 region has the DNA TGTGCCAGTAGTAAGACGGGAGGGGGTAGCGATGAGCAGTTCTTC.

The chain joins TRBV7-6 to TRBJ2-7, with TRBD1 matching 12 bases. There are 15 residues in the CDR3. V trimming: 5 bases; J trimming: 2 bases; junction bases outside the gene matches: 4. Germline CDR1 is SGHVS and CDR2 is FNYEAQ. The CDR3, as DNA: TGTGCCAGCAGCCCGGGACAGGGGGCGACCTACGAGCAGTACTTC. It is translated as CASSPGQGATYEQYF.

The rearrangement joins TRBV10-3 to TRBJ2-3; perhaps TRBD1 as D (6 bases). The CDR3 contains 15 residues. Per germline, CDR1 ENHRY and CDR2 SYGVKD. V lost 5 bases and J 3 bases, leaving 15 bases between the germline ends. CDR3 DNA: TGTGCCATCAGTACAGGAACAGGGTCAACAGATACGCAGTATTTT. It translates to CAISTGTGSTDTQYF.

This clone was counted a single time. The V gene is TRBV4-1, the J gene TRBJ2-1, with TRBD2 identical over 10 bases. The germline V gene has CDR1 MGHRA and CDR2 YSYEKL. The CDR3 has 17 residues. The V and J ends lost 1 base and 6 bases, in that order; junction bases with no gene match: 9. The CDR3 DNA reads TGCGCCAGCAGCCAAGCCTCCCTAGCGGGAGCTGGCAATGAGCAGTTCTTC. Translated, it gives CASSQASLAGAGNEQFF.

The rearrangement joins TRBV27 to TRBJ2-3; D is unresolved. Trimming left V 6 bases short and J 0 bases short, with 1 base between. CDR1 is MNHEY and CDR2 is SMNVEV in the germline V gene (reference sequence). The CDR3 has 11 residues. The CDR3 DNA is TGTGCCAGCAGAAGCACAGATACGCAGTATTTT. Its translation: CASRSTDTQYF.

The rearrangement links TRBV4-1 to TRBJ2-7, with 10 bases that match TRBD1. There are 14 residues in the CDR3. Germline lookup yields CDR1 MGHRA and CDR2 YSYEKL. Unmatched junction bases numbered 7, after V lost 5 bases and J lost 6 bases. The CDR3 coding sequence is TGCGCCAGCAGCTCCGGGACAGGGGAGATCGAGCAGTACTTC. Translating gives CASSSGTGEIEQYF.

In its sample, this clone was seen a few times. The V and J genes are TRBV11-2 and TRBJ2-1; TRBD2 might be the D (5 bases). The ends were cut back, 1 base at V and 6 bases at J, with 10 bases in the middle. CDR1 is SGHAT, CDR2 FQNNGV, per germline. The CDR3 runs to 14 residues. The CDR3: CASSLALARNEQFF. The CDR3 DNA follows: TGTGCCAGCAGCTTAGCGCTAGCACGCAATGAGCAGTTCTTC. Filled out from reference TRBV11-2 and TRBJ2-1, the complete variable domain reads EAGVAQSPRYKIIEKRQSVAFWCNPISGHATLYWYQQILGQGPKLLIQFQNNGVVDDSQLPKDRFSAERLKGVDSTLKIQPAKLEDSAVYLCASSLALARNEQFFGPGTRLTVL.

The rearrangement links TRBV28 to TRBJ1-5; TRBD1 agrees at 7 bases. V dropped 5 bases and J dropped 0; count of bases not matched to a gene: 4. This CDR3 is built from 15 residues. Germline CDR1 MDHEN, CDR2 SYDVKM. The CDR3 coding sequence is TGTGCCAGCAGTCCGACAGGGCTTAGCAATCAGCCCCAGCATTTT. It codes for CASSPTGLSNQPQHF.

The J gene is TRBJ2-7, the V gene TRBV4-1; tentative D call: TRBD1 (6 bases). The germline V and J ends were trimmed by 3 bases and 2 bases, with 14 bases remaining between them. The CDR3 contains 15 residues. Germline assignment: CDR1 MGHRA and CDR2 YSYEKL. The CDR3 here is CASSHAGTTTYEQYF. The CDR3 DNA reads as TGCGCCAGCAGCCATGCCGGGACAACTACCTACGAGCAGTACTTC.

The chain joins TRBV15 to TRBJ2-2; D is unresolved. The CDR3 is 16 amino acids. Germline lookup yields CDR1 LNHNV and CDR2 YYDKDF (reference sequence). Trimming removed 5 bases from V and 0 bases from J, with 13 bases in between. Here the CDR3 reads CATSPRQVSNTGELFF. CDR3 bases: TGTGCCACCAGCCCCAGGCAGGTTTCGAACACCGGGGAGCTGTTTTTT. The variable domain in full, with the rest retrieved from reference TRBV15 and TRBJ2-2, is DAMVIQNPRYQVTQFGKPVTLSCSQTLNHNVMYWYQQKSSQAPKLLFHYYDKDFNNEADTPDNFQSRRPNTSFCFLDIRSPGLGDTAMYLCATSPRQVSNTGELFFGEGSRLTVL.

This clone was found a few times. The chain couples TRBV7-3 to TRBJ1-5, with D possibly TRBD1 on 5 matching bases. The CDR3 loop spans 14 amino acids. Germline V gene sequence: CDR1 SGHTA, CDR2 FQGTGA. Trimming pared 5 bases from V and 10 bases from J, leaving 18 bases between. Here the CDR3 DNA reads TGTGCCAGCAGCGGGACTGTCACGGGGCAACCCCAGCATTTT. The encoded protein is CASSGTVTGQPQHF.

The rearrangement links TRBV27 to TRBJ2-1; D gene uncertain. Germline CDR1 reads MNHEY; CDR2 reads SMNVEV (reference sequence). The CDR3 consists of 13 residues. Deletions cut 5 bases from V and 4 bases from J, with 9 bases between. The CDR3 nucleotides read TGTGCCAGCAGTCTGACAAATTACAATGAGCAGTTCTTC. Translated: CASSLTNYNEQFF.

The chain recombines TRBV7-3 with TRBJ2-1; no clear D. Germline-derived CDR1 and CDR2 are SGHTA and FQGTGA. CDR3 length: 13 amino acids. Trimming left V 5 bases short and J 7 bases short, with 12 bases between. The CDR3: CASSPYSVNEQFF. CDR3 DNA: TGTGCCAGCAGCCCATACAGCGTAAATGAGCAGTTCTTC.